This T cell receptor (beta chain) was observed in a study of identical twins. Per germline, CDR1 SGDLS and CDR2 YYNGEE. V was pared by 4 bases and J by 9 bases, with 12 bases of the junction left unmatched. The CDR3 has 15 amino acids. Template switching added a universal primer site; cDNA carried unique molecular identifiers. TCRdb itself ran the 5' RACE reads through MiXCR, one entry per CDR3 protein. Of some 440,000 distinct CDR3 sequences in the sample, roughly 26% were seen once. This sample was also put to use in a study of T cells expressing NK-cell markers. That report notes: Seven of eight sequenced donors tested HCMV-seropositive; one tested seronegative. Only alpha-beta TCR T cells were sorted in several experiments, using an anti-gamma-delta TCR antibody.

Material: CD4+ T cells sorted from blood. The sequence came from a woman aged 18 to 35 in good health. The gene calls are TRBV9 and TRBJ2-1; TRBD1 aligns across 8 bases. Here the CDR3 reads CASSTQGAPASEQFF. CDR3 bases: TGTGCCAGCAGCACCCAGGGGGCGCCGGCGTCTGAGCAGTTCTTC.